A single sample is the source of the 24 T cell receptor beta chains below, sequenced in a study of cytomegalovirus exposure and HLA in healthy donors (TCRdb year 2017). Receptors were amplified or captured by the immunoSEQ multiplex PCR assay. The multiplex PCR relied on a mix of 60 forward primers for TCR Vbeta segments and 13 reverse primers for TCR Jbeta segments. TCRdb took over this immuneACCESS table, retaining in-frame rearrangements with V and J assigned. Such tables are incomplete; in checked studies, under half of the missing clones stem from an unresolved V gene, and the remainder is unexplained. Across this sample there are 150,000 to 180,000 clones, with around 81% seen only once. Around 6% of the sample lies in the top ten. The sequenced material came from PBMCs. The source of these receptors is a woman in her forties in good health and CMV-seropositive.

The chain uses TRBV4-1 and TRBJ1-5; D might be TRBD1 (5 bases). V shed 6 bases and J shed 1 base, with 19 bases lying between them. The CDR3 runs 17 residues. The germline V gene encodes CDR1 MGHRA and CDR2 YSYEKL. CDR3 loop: CASSRKFPTESNQPQHF. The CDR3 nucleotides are TGCGCCAGCAGTCGGAAGTTCCCGACAGAAAGCAATCAGCCCCAGCATTTT.

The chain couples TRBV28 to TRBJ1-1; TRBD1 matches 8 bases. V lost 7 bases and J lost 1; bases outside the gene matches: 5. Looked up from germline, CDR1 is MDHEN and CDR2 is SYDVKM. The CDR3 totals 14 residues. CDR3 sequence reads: CASNSGGRNTEAFF. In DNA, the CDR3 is TGTGCCAGCAACTCAGGGGGCCGGAACACTGAAGCTTTCTTT.

The CDR3 region is CASSVTGTNNYGYTF. The CDR3 nucleotides read TGTGCCAGCAGCGTAACCGGGACAAATAACTATGGCTACACCTTC. The gene calls are TRBV9 and TRBJ1-2, with D perhaps TRBD1 (6 bases). The CDR3 consists of 15 residues. Trimming took off 1 base at V and 1 base at J, with 11 bases between the two ends. CDR1 is SGDLS and CDR2 is YYNGEE in the germline V gene.

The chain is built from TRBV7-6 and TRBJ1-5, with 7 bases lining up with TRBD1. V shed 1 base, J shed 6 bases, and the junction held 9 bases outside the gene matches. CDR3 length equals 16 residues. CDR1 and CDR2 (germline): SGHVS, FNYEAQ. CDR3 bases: TGTGCCAGCAGCTTAGAAGGGGGCAGGGCGGTTCAGCCCCAGCATTTT. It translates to CASSLEGGRAVQPQHF.

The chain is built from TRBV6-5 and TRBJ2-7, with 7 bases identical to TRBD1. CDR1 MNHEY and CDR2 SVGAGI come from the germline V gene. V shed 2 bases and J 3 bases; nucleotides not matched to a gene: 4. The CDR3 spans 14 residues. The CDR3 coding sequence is TGTGCCAGCAGTTACCTCCGACAGGGCTACGAGCAGTACTTC. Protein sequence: CASSYLRQGYEQYF.

CDR3 loop: CASSLGQGGTDTQYF. DNA of the CDR3: TGTGCCAGCAGCTTAGGACAAGGGGGCACAGATACGCAGTATTTT. The chain employs TRBV7-6 and TRBJ2-3, with a weak D call TRBD1 (5 bases). V was shortened by 1 base and J by 1 base, with 9 bases between the two germline ends. Germline loops: CDR1 SGHVS, CDR2 FNYEAQ. This CDR3 comprises 15 residues.

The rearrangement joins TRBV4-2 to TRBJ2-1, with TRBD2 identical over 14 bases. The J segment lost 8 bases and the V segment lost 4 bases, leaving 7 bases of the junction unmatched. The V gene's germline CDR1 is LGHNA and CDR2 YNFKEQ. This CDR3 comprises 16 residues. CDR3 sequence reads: CASSRGTSGRSDEQFF. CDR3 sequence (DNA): TGTGCCAGCAGCCGAGGGACTAGCGGGAGATCGGATGAGCAGTTCTTC.

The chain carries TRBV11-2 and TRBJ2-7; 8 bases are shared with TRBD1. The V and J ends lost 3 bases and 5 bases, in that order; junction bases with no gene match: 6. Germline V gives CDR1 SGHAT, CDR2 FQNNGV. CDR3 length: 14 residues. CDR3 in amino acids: CASSFDRGRNEQYF. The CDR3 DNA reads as TGTGCCAGCAGCTTTGACAGGGGAAGGAACGAGCAGTACTTC.

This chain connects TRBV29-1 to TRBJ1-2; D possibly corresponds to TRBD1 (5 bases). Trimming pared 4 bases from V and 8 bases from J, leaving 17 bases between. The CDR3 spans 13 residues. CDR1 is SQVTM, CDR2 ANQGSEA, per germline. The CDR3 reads CSVGPQGGRGYTF. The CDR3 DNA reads TGCAGCGTTGGGCCGCAGGGAGGGCGAGGCTACACCTTC.

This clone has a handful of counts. The CDR3 is CASRYRGTSASSYEQYF. For the CDR3, the DNA is TGTGCCAGTAGGTACCGTGGGACTAGCGCGTCTTCCTACGAGCAGTACTTC. This chain connects TRBV19 to TRBJ2-7; 10 bases map to TRBD2. This CDR3 has 17 residues. Germline-derived CDR1 and CDR2 are LNHDA and SQIVND (reference sequence). Germline trimming cut 6 bases from V and 1 base from J; bases unmatched to any gene: 12.

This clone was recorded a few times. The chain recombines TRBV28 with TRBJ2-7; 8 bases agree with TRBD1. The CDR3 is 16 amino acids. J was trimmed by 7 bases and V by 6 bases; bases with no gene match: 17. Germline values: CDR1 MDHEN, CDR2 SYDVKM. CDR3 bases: TGTGCCAGCAGGAGACCGGGACAGGCGATTTCGATGGAGCAGTACTTC. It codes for CASRRPGQAISMEQYF.

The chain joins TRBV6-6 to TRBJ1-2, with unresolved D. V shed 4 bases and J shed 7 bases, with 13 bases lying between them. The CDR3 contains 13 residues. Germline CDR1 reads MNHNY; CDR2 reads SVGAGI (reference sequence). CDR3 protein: CASSSQQSIGYTF. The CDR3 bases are TGTGCCAGCAGTTCCCAACAGTCTATTGGCTACACCTTC.

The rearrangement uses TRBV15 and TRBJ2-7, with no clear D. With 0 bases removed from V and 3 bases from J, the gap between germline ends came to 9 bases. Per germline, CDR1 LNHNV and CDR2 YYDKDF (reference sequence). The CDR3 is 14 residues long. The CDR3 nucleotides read TGTGCCACCAGCAGAGACGGCGGTCTCTACGAGCAGTACTTC. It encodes CATSRDGGLYEQYF. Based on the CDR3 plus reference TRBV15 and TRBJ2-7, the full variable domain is DAMVIQNPRYQVTQFGKPVTLSCSQTLNHNVMYWYQQKSSQAPKLLFHYYDKDFNNEADTPDNFQSRRPNTSFCFLDIRSPGLGDTAMYLCATSRDGGLYEQYFGPGTRLTVT.

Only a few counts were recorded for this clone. For the CDR3, the DNA is TGCGCCAGCAGCTTCGGGAAGAAAAACATTCAGTACTTC. Its protein product is CASSFGKKNIQYF. The chain combines TRBV5-1 with TRBJ2-4; D is possibly TRBD2 (5 bases). Germline V gene lookup returns CDR1 SGHRS and CDR2 YFSETQ. Trimming shortened V by 2 bases and J by 4 bases, and 7 bases separated the two germline ends. This CDR3 contains 13 residues.

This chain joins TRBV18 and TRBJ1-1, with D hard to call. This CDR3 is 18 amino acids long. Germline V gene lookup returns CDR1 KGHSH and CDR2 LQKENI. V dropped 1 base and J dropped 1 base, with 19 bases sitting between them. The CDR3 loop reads CASSPLGRMGAGNTEAFF. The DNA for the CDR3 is TGTGCCAGCTCACCACTCGGGCGGATGGGAGCGGGGAACACTGAAGCTTTCTTT. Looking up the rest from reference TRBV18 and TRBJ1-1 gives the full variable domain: NAGVMQNPRHLVRRRGQEARLRCSPMKGHSHVYWYRQLPEEGLKFMVYLQKENIIDESGMPKERFSAEFPKEGPSILRIQQVVRGDSAAYFCASSPLGRMGAGNTEAFFGQGTRLTVV.

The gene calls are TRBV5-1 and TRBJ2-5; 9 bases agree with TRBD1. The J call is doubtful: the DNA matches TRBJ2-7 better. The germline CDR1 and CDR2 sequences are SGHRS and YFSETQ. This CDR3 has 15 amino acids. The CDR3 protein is CASSLVGTGSHEQYF. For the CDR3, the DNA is TGCGCCAGCAGCTTGGTAGGGACAGGGTCCCACGAGCAGTACTTC.

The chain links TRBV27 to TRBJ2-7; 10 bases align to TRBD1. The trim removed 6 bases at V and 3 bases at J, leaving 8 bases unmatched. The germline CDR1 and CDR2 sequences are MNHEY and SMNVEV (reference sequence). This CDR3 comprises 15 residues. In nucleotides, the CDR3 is TGTGCCAGCAGCCTGCGGTGGACAGGGGGCTACGAGCAGTACTTC. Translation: CASSLRWTGGYEQYF.

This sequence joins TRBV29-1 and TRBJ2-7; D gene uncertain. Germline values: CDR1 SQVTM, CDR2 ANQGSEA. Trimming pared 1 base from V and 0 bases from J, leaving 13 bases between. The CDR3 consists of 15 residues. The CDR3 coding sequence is TGCAGCGTTGAAGGAGGCGTTCGAAGCTCCTACGAGCAGTACTTC. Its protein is CSVEGGVRSSYEQYF.

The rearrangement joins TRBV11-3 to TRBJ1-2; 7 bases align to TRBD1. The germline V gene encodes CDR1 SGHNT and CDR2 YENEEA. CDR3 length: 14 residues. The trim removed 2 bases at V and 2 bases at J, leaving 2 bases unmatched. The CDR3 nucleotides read TGTGCCAGCAGCTTAAACAGGGGCAACTATGGCTACACCTTC. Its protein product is CASSLNRGNYGYTF.

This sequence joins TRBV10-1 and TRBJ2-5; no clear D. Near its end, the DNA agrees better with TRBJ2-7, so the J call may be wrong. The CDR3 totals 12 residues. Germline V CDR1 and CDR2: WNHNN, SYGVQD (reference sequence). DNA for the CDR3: TGCGCCAGCAGTGGGAGCCCCTACGAGCAGTACTTC. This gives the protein CASSGSPYEQYF.

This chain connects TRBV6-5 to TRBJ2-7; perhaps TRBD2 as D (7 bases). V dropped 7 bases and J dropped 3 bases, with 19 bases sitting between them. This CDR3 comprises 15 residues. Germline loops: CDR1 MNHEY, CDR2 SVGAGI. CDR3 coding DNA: TGTGCCAGCACTTCCCGGAAGGGAGGGGGCTACGAGCAGTACTTC. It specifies CASTSRKGGGYEQYF.

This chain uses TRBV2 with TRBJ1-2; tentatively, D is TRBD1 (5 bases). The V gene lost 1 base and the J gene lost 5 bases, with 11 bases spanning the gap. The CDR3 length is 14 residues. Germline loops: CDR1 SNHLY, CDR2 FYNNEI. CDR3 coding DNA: TGTGCCAGCAGTGAAGGGGGGAGGATTTATGGCTACACCTTC. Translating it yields CASSEGGRIYGYTF.

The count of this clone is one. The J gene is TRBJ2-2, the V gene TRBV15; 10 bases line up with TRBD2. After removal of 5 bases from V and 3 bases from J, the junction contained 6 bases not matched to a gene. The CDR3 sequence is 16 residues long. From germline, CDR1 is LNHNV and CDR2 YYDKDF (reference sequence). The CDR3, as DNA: TGTGCCACCAGCGATCCTAGCGGGAGTCACACCGGGGAGCTGTTTTTT. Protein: CATSDPSGSHTGELFF.

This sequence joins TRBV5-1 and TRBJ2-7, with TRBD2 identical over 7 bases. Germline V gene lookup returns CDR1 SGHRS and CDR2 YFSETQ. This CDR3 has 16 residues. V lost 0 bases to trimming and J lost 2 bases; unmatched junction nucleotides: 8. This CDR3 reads CASSLAGGFGAYEQYF. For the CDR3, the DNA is TGCGCCAGCAGCTTGGCCGGGGGGTTCGGCGCCTACGAGCAGTACTTC.